The rows below give T cell receptor beta chains drawn from one sample of a study of PD-L1 blockade in urothelial cancer. Clones were sequenced by immunoSEQ multiplex PCR, and TCRdb holds only the in-frame ones, with some missing. The sample yields 65,000 to 80,000 clones, approximately 87% seen once. The specimen was PBMCs, collected around atezolizumab (anti-PD-L1) treatment. These receptors all come from a man in his 70s with urothelial cancer. Both conserved end residues are part of each CDR3.

v_call cdr3_aa
TRBV30 CAWDRTSTDTQYF
TRBV10-2 CASRAGGLETQYF
TRBV28 CASSYHRVIGNQPQHF
TRBV11-2 CASSLVVGGAGADTQYF
TRBV18 CASSPPGQGYNEQFF
TRBV4-1 CASSQDLGLGVDTQYF
TRBV27 CASRPGQVLTQPQHF
TRBV11-2 CASSLRGGPTDEKLFF
TRBV6-5 CASSYSEGEKNIQYF
TRBV9 CASSAKGRAGENEQFF
TRBV5-4 CASSLGPSDEQFF
TRBV6-1 CASSEVQGYGYTF